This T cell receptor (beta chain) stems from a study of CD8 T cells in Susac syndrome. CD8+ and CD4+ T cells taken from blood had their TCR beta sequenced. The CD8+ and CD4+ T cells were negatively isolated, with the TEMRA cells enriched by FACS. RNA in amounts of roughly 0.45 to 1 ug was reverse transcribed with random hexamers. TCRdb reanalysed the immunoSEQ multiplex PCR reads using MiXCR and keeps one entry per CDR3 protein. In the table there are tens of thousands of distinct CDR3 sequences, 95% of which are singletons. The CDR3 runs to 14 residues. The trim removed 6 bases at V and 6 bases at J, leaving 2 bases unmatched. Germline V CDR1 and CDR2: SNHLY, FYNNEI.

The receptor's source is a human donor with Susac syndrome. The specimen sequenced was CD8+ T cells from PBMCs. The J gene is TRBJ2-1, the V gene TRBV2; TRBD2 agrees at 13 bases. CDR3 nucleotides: TGTGCCAGCAGGGGACTAGCGGGATTCAATGAGCAGTTCTTC. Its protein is CASRGLAGFNEQFF.